This TCR beta chain was obtained from a study of response to subunit inactivated influenza vaccine. Study conclusions and caveats: Researchers suggested that each seasonal influenza vaccination recruits few new T cells.

Germline CDR1 and CDR2: KGHSH and LQKENI. The length of the CDR3 is 15 residues. V was trimmed by 3 bases and J by 6 bases, leaving 18 bases between them. TCRdb used MiXCR to reprocess the RT-PCR reads, holding one entry per CDR3 protein. The sample consists of 550,000 to 650,000 distinct CDR3 sequences, 10% to 15% of them appearing once. This clonotype has ten or more counts. Its target is unknown. Sequences were derived from PBMCs from blood, sampled on the day of vaccination. The rearrangement joins TRBV18 to TRBJ2-7, with D tentatively TRBD1 or TRBD2 (5 bases each). The source of this sequence is a man between 45 and 60 years old who received an inactivated influenza vaccine. This chain's CDR3 is CASSPTFGTGSEQYF. The CDR3 bases are TGTGCCAGCTCACCGACTTTTGGGACGGGGTCCGAGCAGTACTTC.